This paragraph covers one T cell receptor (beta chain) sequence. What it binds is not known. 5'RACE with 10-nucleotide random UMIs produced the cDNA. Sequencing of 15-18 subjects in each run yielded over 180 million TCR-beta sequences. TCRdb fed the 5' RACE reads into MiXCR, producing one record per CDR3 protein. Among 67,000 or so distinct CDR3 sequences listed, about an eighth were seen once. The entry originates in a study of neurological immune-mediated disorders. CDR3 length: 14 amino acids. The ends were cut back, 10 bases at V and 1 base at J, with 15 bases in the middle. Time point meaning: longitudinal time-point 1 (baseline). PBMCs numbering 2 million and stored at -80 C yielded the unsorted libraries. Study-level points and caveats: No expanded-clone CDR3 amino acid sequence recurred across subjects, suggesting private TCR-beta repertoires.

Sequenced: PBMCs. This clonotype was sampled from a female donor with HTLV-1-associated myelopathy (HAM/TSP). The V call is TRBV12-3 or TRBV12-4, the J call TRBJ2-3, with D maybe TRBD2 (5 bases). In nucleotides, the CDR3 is TGTGCCAACAGACCTACCGGGGGCACAGATACGCAGTATTTT. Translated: CANRPTGGTDTQYF.